This entry describes one TCR beta chain. It lacks a known antigen. No base quality information exists; no much larger clone differs at one position. The CDR3 contains 17 residues, cysteine and phenylalanine counted. Of the read, only the CDR3 DNA is kept; its 51 bases are in frame from base 1. The junction shows trimming of 0 bases on V and 6 bases on J, plus 20 bases between the germline ends. CDR1 and CDR2, looked up from the germline V gene, are MNHNS and SASEGT. This entry is derived from a study of cytomegalovirus exposure and HLA in healthy donors (dated by TCRdb to about 2017). For context, the study as a whole: In an earlier analysis of under 600 of the donors, 276 Gb of sequence data and roughly 100 million unique TCR beta sequences from 180 million or so T cells were reported. Typing coverage differed by locus: A, B, C, DRB1 and DQB1 were typed in about 629-640 donors, DQA1 in approximately 520, DPA1 in around 610, and DPB1 in approximately 450. An earlier analysis of fewer than 700 of the donors applied high-throughput TCR beta sequencing to assess whether each TCR beta V gene segment acted as functional or pseudogenic. About 320 gigabases of sequencing data and 70 million to 85 million unique TCR sequences were included in an early release covering roughly 600 HLA-typed donors. Rather than using new phenotypic data, the later analysis identified candidate immune exposures from TCR beta sequences and from how often those sequences occurred across donors. Across some 400 genotyped donors of the cohort, an average of approximately 200,000 unique TCR beta nucleotide sequences per donor were sequenced, and 15% to 20% of those sequences were non-productive. Because of strong linkage in the cohort, five DR-DQ haplotypes were treated as single units for association and clustering. Every discovery cohort repertoire had been produced on one sequencing platform. Donor age, sex, ethnicity and CMV serostatus were compiled alongside the repertoire data. To study patterns of TCR occurrence, a later analysis re-analyzed previously published TCR beta repertoires from 500 to 850 donors and added high-resolution HLA genotyping. High-throughput TCR immunosequencing, statistical association of individual TCRs with disease status, and machine learning were combined to predict cytomegalovirus infection status. The genetic ancestry cluster associated with self-reported Caucasian donors included 81% of the 398 genotyped donors. The aim of the study was to test whether cataloging public T cell receptors could identify signatures of past pathogen exposure. A later genetic analysis took genome-wide SNP genotypes for 398 of the 666 donors and used that subset as a discovery cohort. Class I and class II HLA loci were covered by the typing at four-digit resolution. The study used immunosequencing to profile the T cell repertoires of some 600 subjects and linked those repertoires to cytomegalovirus serostatus. A separate validation cohort of roughly 120 different subjects was used in addition to the roughly 720-subject first cohort.

Here is what the overall study found, with its caveats: Compared with equally common non-associated chains, HLA-associated TCR beta chains in a later analysis were more clonally expanded and had lower generation probabilities. The authors suggested that the approach could potentially be generalized to other disease states and immunological phenotypes. According to a later analysis, parvovirus B19, influenza, CMV and Epstein-Barr virus appeared linked to several top co-occurrence clusters. A later analysis found that TCR association rates varied across HLA loci, with DRB1 alleles showing the most associated TCRs and HLA-C alleles the fewest. According to a later analysis, most CMV-associated TCR beta chains appeared to be HLA-restricted, and the HLA associations seemed to be driven largely by CMV exposure. An association between a missense DCLRE1C variant and V-gene and J-gene trimming of TCR beta chains was found in a later genetic analysis and replicated in an independent cohort. The earlier analysis of 587 of the donors excluded some 15 rarely observed V segments, including chromosome 9 orphons, because counts were too low. While some public TCRs were present in many individuals, most TCR sequences turned up only very rarely across donors. An earlier analysis of some 590 of the donors showed that most TCR beta V segments appeared in productive rearrangements either about 87% or about 30% of the time, which broadly matched IMGT annotations. Assigning TCR associations to individual alleles was difficult when HLA alleles, especially DR and DQ, strongly co-occurred. The sequencing pipeline was judged likely to have produced a cluster of highly shared sequence variants as a technical artifact. Compared with the approximately 700-donor mean, donors in an Asian-associated ancestry cluster had fewer N-insertions in productive TCRs, according to a later genetic analysis. In vitro tests confirmed that a few of the cytomegalovirus-associated TCR beta chains recognize cytomegalovirus antigens. Correlated functional status among segregating V segments might reflect linkage disequilibrium, but an unknown experimental factor could not be ruled out. Presence/absence analyses assumed roughly uniform sequencing depth across donors, an assumption that may not hold. A further reported finding was that TCR beta sequences accurately predicted the HLA-A and HLA-B alleles for most subjects in the first cohort. The study gave a list of about 150 TCR beta chains associated with cytomegalovirus. Some IMGT-functional V segments, including TRBV6-2 and TRBV6-3, could not be distinguished by the 87-base-pair reads and were therefore excluded. Because HLA typing was unavailable for some donors at each locus, only the typed subset was used in association tests. This cohort had only TCR beta chains sequenced, and the lack of alpha or paired-chain data limited which features could be detected. The classifier was reported to diagnose cytomegalovirus status with high specificity and sensitivity in both the original cohort and the validation cohort. In a later analysis, 16,951 TCR beta sequences were associated with specific HLA alleles at a false discovery rate of 0.05. Immune exposure information for the cohort was limited to CMV serostatus.

Preparation of the library involved the immunoSEQ multiplex PCR assay. The multiplex PCR relied on a mix of 60 forward primers for TCR Vbeta segments and 13 reverse primers for TCR Jbeta segments. The CDR3 region of rearranged TCR beta genes was amplified from genomic DNA with a multiplex PCR assay. The amplified TCR beta libraries were sequenced on the Illumina HiSeq System as 87-base-pair reads. The paper's processing steps were these. In a later analysis, about 80 million unique TCR beta chains were counted across the roughly 670 repertoires, and some 10 million of these chains were shared by at least two donors. A nearest-neighbor algorithm error-corrected the raw reads and collapsed the reads into unique sequences, merging closely related sequences to remove PCR and sequencing errors. Alignment of CDR3 sequences to IMGT reference sequences was used to assign V, D and J gene segments. For a sequence to be retained, a match of at least six nucleotides was required to both a V gene segment and a J gene segment. A rearrangement counted as productive if the CDR3 had no stop codons and remained in frame with V and J, and every other rearrangement counted as non-productive. Following IMGT convention, CDR3 was defined as the stretch from the second conserved V-encoded cysteine up to the conserved J-encoded phenylalanine. The earlier analysis of about 560 of the donors excluded any sequence lacking an unambiguous match to a single V gene segment. In an earlier analysis of 450 to 700 of the donors, V segments were called functional above 56.7% productive rearrangements and were called segregating when the between-donor standard deviation exceeded 5%. A statistical classification framework was developed to diagnose cytomegalovirus status using the catalog of TCR beta chain sequences. A later analysis assigned V and J genes by comparing TCR nucleotide sequences with IMGT/GENE-DB human TR gene sequences. A later analysis assigned CDR3 sequences and most-parsimonious VDJ recombination scenarios with the TCRdist pipeline. In a later analysis, every TCR beta chain was defined by the combination of its CDR3 amino acid sequence and its V-gene family, and reads without a unique V-gene family were dropped. As a way to deal with suspected cross-contamination and a sequencing artifact, a later analysis dropped 592 nucleotide sequences that were highly shared and had low generation probability. For each public chain, a later analysis derived a clonal expansion index from normalized ranks of inferred template counts within each repertoire. In a later analysis, generation probabilities were computed using a VDJ recombination model fitted to out-of-frame rearrangements, and the results were checked against IGoR. In a later analysis, hypergeometric tests were used to score TCR-TCR, TCR-HLA and TCR-CMV co-occurrence, with a repertoire-size bias correction applied to TCR pairs. In a later analysis, false discovery rates were estimated by permuting HLA or CMV assignments 20 times. In a later analysis, co-occurring TCRs were grouped using DBSCAN, with TCRdist sequence similarity added in when clustering inside HLA-allele-positive subsets. Co-occurrence clustering excluded repertoires with fewer than 30,000 or more than 120,000 public chains, plus five with anomalous nucleotide sharing. The source is immuneACCESS, and TCRdb retained only in-frame sequences with V and J called. Part of the clones is not carried over; for the studies checked, unresolved V genes explain less than half of this, and the remainder is unexplained. V, J and clone size are taken as reported in that table, and D and trimming were inferred from the DNA itself. The sample profile shows approximately 160,000 clones; approximately 80% of them were found once. The ten biggest clones cover about 2.6% of the sample.

In total, roughly 670 healthy bone marrow donors made up the cohort. All cohort members were sampled while nominally healthy, although unrecorded immune exposures were likely present. The donor tested CMV seropositive, placing the donor among the roughly 300 seropositive members of the cohort. A peripheral blood sample was provided by each donor, and peripheral blood mononuclear cells were used for TCR beta sequencing. The Qiagen DNeasy Blood Extraction Kit was used to extract genomic DNA from the blood cell samples. The chain is encoded by TRBV6-1 joined to TRBJ1-1; no D gene is confidently identified. The sequence was obtained from a woman in her thirties or forties in good health and CMV-seropositive. Sequencing was done on a sample of PBMCs. The DNA sequence is given as TGTGCCAGCAGTGAAGCGCTTCTTGGCAGCCCTAGGCCTGAAGCTTTCTTT. This gives the protein CASSEALLGSPRPEAFF.